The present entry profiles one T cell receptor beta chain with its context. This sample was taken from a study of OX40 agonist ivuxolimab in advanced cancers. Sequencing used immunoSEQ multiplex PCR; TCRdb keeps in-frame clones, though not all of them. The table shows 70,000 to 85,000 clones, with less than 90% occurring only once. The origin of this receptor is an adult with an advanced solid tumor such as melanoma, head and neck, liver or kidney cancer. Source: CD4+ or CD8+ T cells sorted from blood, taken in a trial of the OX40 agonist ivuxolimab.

CDR3 in amino acids: CASSLSWEQFF. Here the CDR3 DNA reads TGTGCCAGCAGTTTATCTTGGGAGCAGTTCTTC. The V call is TRBV28, the J call TRBJ2-1, with D hard to call. The CDR3 spans 11 residues. Trimming shortened V by 1 base and J by 10 bases, and 5 bases separated the two germline ends. Germline lookup yields CDR1 MDHEN and CDR2 SYDVKM. The full variable domain, in which reference TRBV28 and TRBJ2-1 provide the parts outside the CDR3, is DVKVTQSSRYLVKRTGEKVFLECVQDMDHENMFWYRQDPGLGLRLIYFSYDVKMKEKGDIPEGYSVSREKKERFSLILESASTNQTSMYLCASSLSWEQFFGPGTRLTVL.